This TCR beta chain was documented in a study of metastatic and nonmetastatic thyroid tumors. Until they underwent thyroid surgery, no patient had received any treatment. In the authors' methods: A distant-metastasis classifier for papillary thyroid cancer was built using CDR3 differences across clinicopathological groups. TCRdb re-analyzed the PCR reads using MiXCR. The V and J calls follow TCRdb's processing rather than the paper's. The table has 20,000 to 25,000 clones, 20% to 25% seen once. This sequence originates from a female donor with papillary thyroid cancer or a benign thyroid nodule (not recorded which). Some clones in this sample may be carry-over from other donors' samples. The sequencing input was adjacent normal tissue.

The CDR3 nucleotides read TGTGCCAGCAGCCCCCTTGACAGCACGGTCGGGGAGCTGTTTTTT. Protein product: CASSPLDSTVGELFF. The chain has TRBV11-3 and TRBJ2-2; D perhaps matches TRBD1 (5 bases). The V gene's germline CDR1 is SGHNT and CDR2 YENEEA. Trimming removed 5 bases at V and 7 bases at J, with 17 bases between. The CDR3 loop spans 15 amino acids.